Listed below are T cell receptor beta chains from one sample, sequenced in a study of PD-L1 blockade in urothelial cancer. TCRdb's copy holds only in-frame clones and misses some; the assay was immunoSEQ multiplex PCR. This table has about 74,000 clones, less than 90% appearing once. The starting material was PBMCs, obtained around atezolizumab (anti-PD-L1) treatment. The receptors here all came from a man between 65 and 80 years old with urothelial cancer. CDR3s include the opening cysteine and the closing phenylalanine or tryptophan. The D gene is left open where the match is weak. Not all rows give a size; the values are once, few, many and, for expanded clones, a class.

-	14	TRBV27	TRBJ1-1	-	TGTGCCAGCAGTTTTGGGCAGAGAAACACTGAAGCTTTCTTT	CASSFGQRNTEAFF
-	17	TRBV21-1	TRBJ2-6	once	TGTGCCAGCAGCAAAGTACCGGGGTCACCTGGGGCCAACGTCCTGACTTTC	CASSKVPGSPGANVLTF
TRBD2	20	TRBV5-1	TRBJ2-1	-	TGCGCCAGCAGCTTGGATGGCATCCTAGCGGGTCCCTCCTCCTACAATGAGCAGTTCTTC	CASSLDGILAGPSSYNEQFF
-	13	TRBV7-8	TRBJ2-1	once	TGTGCCAGCAGCCAGGTATCCTACAATGAGCAGTTCTTC	CASSQVSYNEQFF
TRBD2	14	TRBV5-1	TRBJ2-1	few	TGCGCCAGCAGCGCCGGACTAGCGCACAATGAGCAGTTCTTC	CASSAGLAHNEQFF
-	14	TRBV5-1	TRBJ1-2	-	TGCGCCAGCAGCTTGGACACCCCTAACTATGGCTACACCTTC	CASSLDTPNYGYTF
-	13	TRBV28	TRBJ1-2	-	TGTGCCAGCAGTTTGGGGGGGGCGCGAGGCTACACCTTC	CASSLGGARGYTF
-	14	TRBV19	TRBJ2-7	-	TGTGCCAGTAGTATAGGGAGGAGGGTCTACGAGCAGTACTTC	CASSIGRRVYEQYF
-	18	TRBV5-1	TRBJ2-5	once	TGCGCCAGCAGCGGTCAAACCCTTGGGGGACTTAGGGGAGAGACCCAGTACTTC	CASSGQTLGGLRGETQYF
TRBD1	16	TRBV6-6	TRBJ1-2	-	TGTGCCAGCAGCTACCCGGGACAGAGGACTAACTATGGCTACACCTTC	CASSYPGQRTNYGYTF
-	14	TRBV5-1	TRBJ2-7	-	TGCGCCAGCAGCTTGGGACAGTCCGGTTCCGAGCAGTACTTC	CASSLGQSGSEQYF
TRBD2	15	TRBV28	TRBJ2-3	-	TGTGCCACCAGCGTTCTTACGGGAGGGATGGATACGCAGTATTTT	CATSVLTGGMDTQYF
TRBD1	15	TRBV9	TRBJ1-1	-	TGTGCCAGCAGCCCGAAGCCGACAGGGGGCACTGAAGCTTTCTTT	CASSPKPTGGTEAFF
TRBD2	16	TRBV19	TRBJ2-1	-	TGTGCCAGTAGTATAGATGGGGGAGGGGCGTGGAATGAGCAGTTCTTC	CASSIDGGGAWNEQFF
TRBD2	16	TRBV27	TRBJ2-1	-	TGTGCCAGCAGTTCCTCTTCTCCTAGCGGGAGAAATGAGCAGTTCTTC	CASSSSSPSGRNEQFF
-	15	TRBV28	TRBJ1-3	-	TGTGCCAGCGGGCCCCTGGGGGCGGGTGGAAACACCATATATTTT	CASGPLGAGGNTIYF
TRBD2	16	TRBV19	TRBJ2-7	once	TGTGCCAGTAGTATGACTAGCGGCCCGCTGTCCTACGAGCAGTACTTC	CASSMTSGPLSYEQYF
TRBD2	16	TRBV7-3	TRBJ2-5	-	TGTGCCAGCAGCTTACATGGGACTAGCGTCCAAGAGACCCAGTACTTC	CASSLHGTSVQETQYF
TRBD1	14	TRBV5-1	TRBJ2-3	-	TGCGCCAGCAGACGGACAGGGGGCACAGATACGCAGTATTTT	CASRRTGGTDTQYF
TRBD2	16	TRBV10-3	TRBJ2-3	-	TGTGCCATCACAGCGGGGGATCCTCCTAGCACAGATACGCAGTATTTT	CAITAGDPPSTDTQYF
-	14	TRBV6-5	TRBJ1-2	-	TGTGCCAGCAGCCGAGTAGCCGGAGACTATGGCTACACCTTC	CASSRVAGDYGYTF
TRBD1	15	TRBV27	TRBJ2-7	-	TGTGCCAGCAGTTCACCCGGGACAGGGATCTACGAGCAGTACTTC	CASSSPGTGIYEQYF
-	14	TRBV28	TRBJ1-2	-	TGTGCCAGCAGTTTTGGCGGGGGCGCCTATGGCTACACCTTC	CASSFGGGAYGYTF
TRBD1	14	TRBV5-6	TRBJ1-1	-	TGTGCCAGCAGCTGGAGGACAGGGGGCGGTGAAGCTTTCTTT	CASSWRTGGGEAFF
TRBD2	18	TRBV19	TRBJ2-2	-	TGTGCCAGTAGTATTACTAGCGGGGGTACGACGGGGGCCGGGGAGCTGTTTTTT	CASSITSGGTTGAGELFF
-	12	TRBV5-4	TRBJ2-3	-	TGTGCCAGCAGTAGCTCTTGGGATACGCAGTATTTT	CASSSSWDTQYF
-	13	TRBV5-1	TRBJ2-5	-	TGCGCCAGCAGGGGGGGGCGCGAAGAGACCCAGTACTTC	CASRGGREETQYF
-	15	TRBV7-8	TRBJ2-7	-	TGTGCCAGCAGCTTAAGCGGGCCTAGCTCCTACGAGCAGTACTTC	CASSLSGPSSYEQYF
-	12	TRBV6-1	TRBJ2-3	-	TGTGCCAGCAGCGCTGTCGGAGATACGCAGTATTTT	CASSAVGDTQYF
-	13	TRBV7-6	TRBJ1-1	-	TGTGCCAGCAGCTTAGCCCCCTACACTGAAGCTTTCTTT	CASSLAPYTEAFF
-	14	TRBV9	TRBJ1-1	-	TGTGCCAGCAGCGTAGCCCCGACGGGCACTGAAGCTTTCTTT	CASSVAPTGTEAFF
TRBD2	17	TRBV18	TRBJ2-3	-	TGTGCCAGCTCACCGACTAGCGGGAGTAGGGGCACAGATACGCAGTATTTT	CASSPTSGSRGTDTQYF
-	13	TRBV19	TRBJ2-3	-	TGTGCCAGTAGTTACACTATCACAGATACGCAGTATTTT	CASSYTITDTQYF
-	15	TRBV12-2	TRBJ2-1	-	TGTGCAAGTCGCTTCAGCGGGGCCCCCTACAATGAGCAGTTCTTC	CASRFSGAPYNEQFF
-	16	TRBV29-1	TRBJ2-1	-	TGCAGCGTTGAAGTAATTTTGGGACTGCCCGTCCCGGTCGAGTTCTTC	CSVEVILGLPVPVEFF
TRBD2	15	TRBV2	TRBJ2-2	-	TGTGCCAGCATCCGACTAGCGGGCCTGGCCGGGGAGCTGTTTTTT	CASIRLAGLAGELFF